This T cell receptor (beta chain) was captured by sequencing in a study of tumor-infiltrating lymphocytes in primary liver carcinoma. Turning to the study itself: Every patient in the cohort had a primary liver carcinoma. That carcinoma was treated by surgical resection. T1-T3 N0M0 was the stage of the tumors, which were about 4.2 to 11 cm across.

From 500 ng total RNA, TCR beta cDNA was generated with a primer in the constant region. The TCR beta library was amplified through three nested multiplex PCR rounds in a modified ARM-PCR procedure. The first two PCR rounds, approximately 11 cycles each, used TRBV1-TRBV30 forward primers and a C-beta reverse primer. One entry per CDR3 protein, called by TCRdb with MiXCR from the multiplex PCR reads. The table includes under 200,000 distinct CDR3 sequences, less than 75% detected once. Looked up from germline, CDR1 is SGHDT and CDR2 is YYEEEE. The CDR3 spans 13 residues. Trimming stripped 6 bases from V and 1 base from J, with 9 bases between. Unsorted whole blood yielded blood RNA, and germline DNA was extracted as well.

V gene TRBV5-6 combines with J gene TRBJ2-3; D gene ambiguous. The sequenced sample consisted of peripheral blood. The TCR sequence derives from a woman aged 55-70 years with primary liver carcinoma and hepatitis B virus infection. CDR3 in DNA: TGTGCCAGCATCAGACTGGGCACAGATACGCAGTATTTT. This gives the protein CASIRLGTDTQYF.